This T cell receptor beta chain is from a study of blood T cell repertoires in COVID-19. On the study more broadly: From the United States, Italy and Spain came samples of acute and convalescent COVID-19. T cells, B-cell-depleted T cells, or PBMCs supplied cDNA or gDNA.

V dropped 1 base and J dropped 2 bases, with 13 bases sitting between them. The germline CDR1 and CDR2 sequences are SEHNR and FQNEAQ (reference sequence). This CDR3 is 16 amino acids long. Per the original methods: Reference gene primer amplification gave nucleated cell count estimates. Measured with immunoSEQ multiplex PCR; TCRdb has only the in-frame clones, and not every one. Clone size and V and J calls were adopted from that table, with D and trimming inferred from the DNA. The profile shows about 210,000 clones, around 83% of them singletons. This chain links TRBV7-9 with TRBJ2-3; D is unclear. This TCR was sampled from a man in his forties or fifties with active or convalescent COVID-19. Sequenced input: peripheral blood. For the CDR3, the DNA is TGTGCCAGCAGCTTAGATAGCTTCCTCAACACAGATACGCAGTATTTT. Its protein product is CASSLDSFLNTDTQYF.